This entry lists 29 T cell receptor beta chains sequenced from one sample in a study of T cell clones after liver transplantation. Only in-frame clones appear in the TCRdb table, and some are missing; sequencing was by immunoSEQ multiplex PCR. The sample has some 120,000 clones; just over 90% are singletons. The sample in question was CD4+ T cells from blood, obtained 12 months after liver transplant. These receptors were obtained from a human patient who received a liver transplant. Some T cells may originate from the graft donor.

The chain recombines TRBV6-6 with TRBJ2-4; tentatively, D is TRBD1 (6 bases). This CDR3 is built from 13 residues. V lost 4 bases and J 13 bases, leaving 17 bases between the germline ends. Germline V gene lookup returns CDR1 MNHNY and CDR2 SVGAGI (reference sequence). The CDR3 reads CASSSSGTTGQYF. The CDR3 nucleotides read TGTGCCAGCAGTTCCTCAGGGACAACGGGGCAGTACTTC.

The chain links TRBV23-1 to TRBJ2-1; tentatively, D is TRBD2 (5 bases). TRBV23-1 is an ORF for which the function is uncertain. This CDR3 is 13 amino acids long. V lost 5 bases and J lost 7, with 12 bases in between. The CDR3, as DNA: TGCGCCAGCAGTTTGCGGGTTGAAAATGAGCAGTTCTTC. Protein: CASSLRVENEQFF.

The gene calls are TRBV11-2 and TRBJ2-5; D not certain. CDR1 SGHAT and CDR2 FQNNGV come from the germline V gene. The V and J ends lost 6 bases and 4 bases respectively, with 12 bases between them. The CDR3 sequence is 13 residues long. In DNA form, the CDR3 reads TGTGCCAGCAGGTACCCCGGGTCAGAGACCCAGTACTTC. Translating gives CASRYPGSETQYF.

This clone was detected only a few times. The rearrangement joins TRBV29-1 to TRBJ2-7; the D gene could be TRBD1 or TRBD2 (6 bases each). Germline-derived CDR1 and CDR2 are SQVTM and ANQGSEA. Trimming pared 8 bases from V and 5 bases from J, leaving 16 bases between. This CDR3 region has 12 residues. The CDR3 nucleotides are TGCAGCTTTGTGAGGGGGGCCCACGAGCAGTACTTC. Translating it yields CSFVRGAHEQYF.

A note on this clone: The sample carries other DNA sequences with the same CDR3. The CDR3 region has the DNA TGTGCCAGCAGCCTTACAGGGCGGACAGATACGCAGTATTTT. It is translated as CASSLTGRTDTQYF. The V gene is TRBV14, the J gene TRBJ2-3; TRBD1 is a possible D gene (6 bases). V shed 4 bases and J shed 3 bases, with 11 bases lying between them. Germline CDR1 is SGHDN and CDR2 is FVKESK. CDR3 size: 14 residues.

The gene calls are TRBV30 and TRBJ2-3; D remains ambiguous. Germline V CDR1 and CDR2: GTSNPN, SVGIG (reference sequence). Trimming left V 7 bases short and J 2 bases short, with 10 bases between. There are 12 residues in the CDR3. CDR3 bases: TGTGCCTACACATACGCCACAGATACGCAGTATTTT. Residues: CAYTYATDTQYF.

The chain uses TRBV7-2 and TRBJ2-5; D is tentatively TRBD1 or TRBD2 (5 bases each). V lost 5 bases to trimming and J lost 5 bases, with 12 bases between them. CDR1 is SGHTA and CDR2 is FQGNSA in the germline V gene. This CDR3 is 13 amino acids long. The CDR3 DNA is TGTGCCAGCAGCCCCGGGACGGCGGAGACCCAGTACTTC. Translated: CASSPGTAETQYF.

The chain couples TRBV5-1 to TRBJ2-1; TRBD2 is a possible D gene (5 bases). Germline V lookup: CDR1 SGHRS, CDR2 YFSETQ. V shed 0 bases and J shed 2 bases, with 15 bases lying between them. This CDR3 region has 17 residues. DNA for the CDR3: TGCGCCAGCAGCTTGGGGACCCAAATCGGGGCCTACAATGAGCAGTTCTTC. As protein: CASSLGTQIGAYNEQFF.

About this clone: One end of the junction is discordant with germline, which a read error may explain. The CDR3: CASSSKGGGDADPF. The CDR3 DNA sequence: TGTGCCAGCAGCTCCAAGGGGGGTGGAGACGCGGATCCCTTT. V and J are TRBV9 and TRBJ1-4, with D possibly TRBD1 on 6 matching bases. Germline V gene data show CDR1 as SGDLS and CDR2 as YYNGEE. The CDR3 contains 14 residues.

The chain recombines TRBV19 with TRBJ2-7; D is unclear. From germline, CDR1 is LNHDA and CDR2 SQIVND (reference sequence). This CDR3 is built from 13 residues. With 6 bases removed from V and 1 base from J, the gap between germline ends came to 10 bases. This CDR3 reads CASSRTESYEQYF. The CDR3 region has the DNA TGTGCCAGTAGCAGGACGGAATCCTACGAGCAGTACTTC.

The chain is built from TRBV18 and TRBJ2-1, with 11 bases lining up with TRBD2. Germline CDR1 and CDR2: KGHSH and LQKENI. This CDR3 comprises 15 residues. V gave up 6 bases and J gave up 6 bases; unmatched junction bases: 7. The CDR3 region has the DNA TGTGCCAGCTCTTCCGGGACTAGCGGTTCCAATGAGCAGTTCTTC. This sequence encodes CASSSGTSGSNEQFF.

V usage is TRBV5-1 and J usage is TRBJ2-2; D is ambiguous. Germline V gives CDR1 SGHRS, CDR2 YFSETQ. V was clipped by 0 bases and J by 4 bases, with 4 bases between them. The CDR3 loop spans 13 amino acids. The CDR3 here is CASSLDGTGELFF. The CDR3 nucleotides are TGCGCCAGCAGCTTGGATGGCACCGGGGAGCTGTTTTTT.

This clone was counted between two and nine times. The chain employs TRBV29-1 and TRBJ2-5; TRBD1 might be the D (7 bases). This CDR3 region has 13 residues. Germline V gene data show CDR1 as SQVTM and CDR2 as ANQGSEA. V lost 7 bases, J lost 2 bases, and 14 bases lay in between. This CDR3 is CSGWSGGQETQYF. Here the CDR3 DNA reads TGCAGCGGGTGGTCAGGGGGGCAAGAGACCCAGTACTTC.

The chain joins TRBV5-8 to TRBJ2-7; D may be TRBD1 or TRBD2 (5 bases each). Trimming shortened V by 4 bases and J by 0 bases, and 14 bases separated the two germline ends. There are 15 residues in the CDR3. Germline V gene lookup returns CDR1 SGHTS and CDR2 YDEGEE. CDR3 nucleotide sequence: TGTGCCAGCAGCCACGGGACGCGGAGCTCCTACGAGCAGTACTTC. This translates into CASSHGTRSSYEQYF. The variable domain in full, completed from reference TRBV5-8 and TRBJ2-7, reads EAGVTQSPTHLIKTRGQQATLRCSPISGHTSVYWYQQALGLGLQFLLWYDEGEERNRGNFPPRFSGRQFPNYSSELNVNALELEDSALYLCASSHGTRSSYEQYFGPGTRLTVT.

This chain uses TRBV29-1 with TRBJ2-5, with TRBD1 identical over 10 bases. V lost 7 bases, J lost 5 bases, and 4 bases stayed unmatched. The CDR3 length is 12 residues. Germline V gene sequence: CDR1 SQVTM, CDR2 ANQGSEA. CDR3 sequence (DNA): TGCAGCGCAGGGACAGGGGAGGAGACCCAGTACTTC. Protein sequence: CSAGTGEETQYF.

The gene calls are TRBV19 and TRBJ2-3; 10 nucleotides match TRBD2. CDR1 and CDR2 (germline): LNHDA, SQIVND (reference sequence). V was pared by 4 bases and J by 0 bases, with 1 base of the junction left unmatched. CDR3 length: 15 residues. The CDR3 spells CASSKLAGSTDTQYF. The CDR3 DNA reads as TGTGCCAGTAGTAAACTAGCGGGAAGCACAGATACGCAGTATTTT.

The chain links TRBV30 to TRBJ2-1, with 11 positions matching TRBD2. The CDR3 covers 15 residues. Germline V gene sequence: CDR1 GTSNPN, CDR2 SVGIG (reference sequence). The ends lost 4 bases at V and 9 bases at J; junction bases unmatched: 11. This CDR3 reads CAWKMALAGEGEQFF. The DNA of the CDR3 is TGTGCCTGGAAAATGGCACTAGCGGGAGAAGGTGAGCAGTTCTTC.

The chain links TRBV5-1 to TRBJ2-3, with 15 bases identical to TRBD2. The CDR3 is 18 residues long. The V gene's germline CDR1 is SGHRS and CDR2 YFSETQ. The V gene end was trimmed by 3 bases and the J gene end by 3 bases; junction bases not matched to a gene: 8. In DNA form, the CDR3 reads TGCGCCAGCAGCTCGGGACTAGCGGGAGGCCCAGAGACAGATACGCAGTATTTT. It encodes CASSSGLAGGPETDTQYF.

This chain uses TRBV2 with TRBJ2-1, with D maybe TRBD2 (5 bases). V shed 7 bases and J shed 10 bases, with 17 bases lying between them. Germline-derived CDR1 and CDR2 are SNHLY and FYNNEI. The CDR3 sequence is 13 residues long. CDR3 residues: CASNQDSLGEQFF. In DNA form, the CDR3 reads TGTGCCAGCAATCAGGACTCGCTCGGGGAGCAGTTCTTC. Looking up the rest from reference TRBV2 and TRBJ2-1 gives the full variable domain: EPEVTQTPSHQVTQMGQEVILRCVPISNHLYFYWYRQILGQKVEFLVSFYNNEISEKSEIFDDQFSVERPDGSNFTLKIRSTKLEDSAMYFCASNQDSLGEQFFGPGTRLTVL.

The chain recombines TRBV2 with TRBJ1-1; a possible D gene is TRBD1 (6 bases). This CDR3 comprises 16 residues. CDR1 is SNHLY, CDR2 FYNNEI, per germline. The V end lost 5 bases, the J end lost 1 base, and 17 bases lay between the germline ends. CDR3 nucleotides: TGTGCCAGCAGTCATCGGGACACGGGAACGAACACTGAAGCTTTCTTT. Translated, it gives CASSHRDTGTNTEAFF.

This sequence joins TRBV28 and TRBJ1-1; D gene uncertain. Trimming removed 7 bases from V and 4 bases from J, with 10 bases in between. Germline assignment: CDR1 MDHEN and CDR2 SYDVKM. This CDR3 is 12 amino acids long. CDR3 DNA sequence: TGTGCCAGCAAGAAGAGAAGCACTGAAGCTTTCTTT. The encoded protein is CASKKRSTEAFF.

V gene TRBV6-1 combines with J gene TRBJ2-7; D is perhaps TRBD1 (5 bases). There are 12 residues in the CDR3. Germline V gene sequence: CDR1 MNHNS, CDR2 SASEGT. Trimming removed 3 bases at V and 6 bases at J, with 9 bases between. CDR3 protein: CASSEGLSEQYF. CDR3 in DNA: TGTGCCAGCAGTGAGGGGCTTTCCGAGCAGTACTTC.

The genes are TRBV18 and TRBJ1-2; perhaps TRBD1 as D (5 bases). Germline values: CDR1 KGHSH, CDR2 LQKENI. The CDR3 has 15 residues. V gave up 6 bases and J gave up 0 bases, with 14 bases separating them. CDR3 loop: CASSPGRGSNYGYTF. For the CDR3, the DNA is TGTGCCAGCTCCCCAGGGCGGGGCTCTAACTATGGCTACACCTTC. The variable domain in full, completed from reference TRBV18 and TRBJ1-2, reads NAGVMQNPRHLVRRRGQEARLRCSPMKGHSHVYWYRQLPEEGLKFMVYLQKENIIDESGMPKERFSAEFPKEGPSILRIQQVVRGDSAAYFCASSPGRGSNYGYTFGSGTRLTVV.

This sequence joins TRBV5-6 and TRBJ2-1, with TRBD1 matching over 10 bases. The V and J ends lost 2 bases and 7 bases, in that order; junction bases with no gene match: 9. This CDR3 has 16 amino acids. Germline CDR1 and CDR2: SGHDT and YYEEEE. The CDR3 nucleotides read TGTGCCAGCAGCTTTTTGGGGACAGGGGTTTCAAATGAGCAGTTCTTC. Translation gives CASSFLGTGVSNEQFF.

CDR3 protein: CASNRPYEQYF. The DNA for the CDR3 is TGTGCCAGCAATAGGCCGTACGAGCAGTACTTC. V is TRBV6-1 and J is TRBJ2-7; D call uncertain. The CDR3 has 11 residues. CDR1 MNHNS and CDR2 SASEGT come from the germline V gene. Trimming cost V 7 bases and J 4 bases, with 8 bases left between them.

The rearrangement uses TRBV12-2 and TRBJ2-1; TRBD1 was called by the table and not checked on the DNA. TRBV12-2 is marked as a pseudogene. The CDR3 contains 17 residues. The CDR3 loop is CASRLALYGQINNEQFF. The CDR3 coding sequence is TGTGCAAGTCGCTTAGCGCTTTATGGGCAGATCAACAATGAGCAGTTCTTC.

This clone has just one count. This chain uses TRBV18 with TRBJ2-7, with 15 bases aligning to TRBD2. The ends lost 3 bases at V and 4 bases at J; junction bases unmatched: 4. The CDR3 length is 16 residues. The V gene's germline CDR1 is KGHSH and CDR2 LQKENI. The CDR3 nucleotides are TGTGCCAGCTCACCCGCCGGGACTAGCGGGAGGTACGAGCAGTACTTC. Translated: CASSPAGTSGRYEQYF.

The chain couples TRBV10-3 to TRBJ1-4; D gene uncertain. The CDR3 is made up of 12 amino acids. Germline lookup yields CDR1 ENHRY and CDR2 SYGVKD. V was cut by 6 bases and J by 8 bases, with 10 bases left in between. CDR3 sequence reads: CAISGSREKLFF. The CDR3 DNA is TGTGCCATCAGCGGCAGCAGGGAAAAACTGTTTTTT.

The V call is TRBV5-1, the J call TRBJ2-1, with D possibly being TRBD2 (6 bases). CDR3 length equals 14 residues. V was cut by 1 base and J by 7 bases, with 12 bases left in between. Germline CDR1 is SGHRS and CDR2 is YFSETQ. The CDR3 is CASSLSGVGNEQFF. In DNA, the CDR3 is TGCGCCAGCAGCTTGTCGGGAGTGGGAAATGAGCAGTTCTTC.